The 13 T cell receptor beta chains below all came from one sample that was sequenced in a study of shared clonotypes between healthy human individuals. The method was immunoSEQ multiplex PCR; TCRdb's version includes in-frame clones alone and lacks a portion of them. The sample gives a few million clones, around 95% of which show up once; 0.1% to 0.15% is in the top ten. The sample comprised naive CD4+ T cells sorted from blood. Described subset: CD45RA+ positively selected. The receptors derive from a man aged 18 to 30 in good health.

The chain has TRBV27 and TRBJ2-1, with 7 bases that match TRBD2. The CDR3 has 16 amino acids. J lost 8 bases, V lost 6 bases, and 16 bases had no gene match. The germline gives CDR1 MNHEY, CDR2 SMNVEV (reference sequence). The CDR3 DNA is TGTGCCAGCAGGAGGGGCGGGAGCGTCCCCACATATGAGCAGTTCTTC. Translating it yields CASRRGGSVPTYEQFF.

V usage is TRBV9 and J usage is TRBJ1-2; TRBD1 is a possible D gene (6 bases). The germline gives CDR1 SGDLS, CDR2 YYNGEE. V lost 0 bases and J 2 bases, leaving 14 bases between the germline ends. CDR3 size: 16 residues. The CDR3 reads CASSVAEGVSNYGYTF. The CDR3 DNA reads TGTGCCAGCAGCGTAGCCGAGGGGGTCTCCAACTATGGCTACACCTTC.

This chain uses TRBV7-9 with TRBJ2-1, with TRBD2 matching over 7 bases. J lost 9 bases, V lost 1 base, and 9 bases had no gene match. Germline values: CDR1 SEHNR, CDR2 FQNEAQ (reference sequence). The CDR3 has 15 amino acids. CDR3 sequence: CASSLESGNWGEQFF. The CDR3 DNA reads as TGTGCCAGCAGCTTAGAAAGCGGGAACTGGGGTGAGCAGTTCTTC.

Details on this clone: The sample has other DNA sequences that encode this CDR3 too. The CDR3 loop is CASSRQRQETQYF. The CDR3 coding sequence is TGTGCCAGTAGTCGGCAAAGGCAAGAGACCCAGTACTTC. The rearrangement joins TRBV19 to TRBJ2-5; D not resolved. Germline V gene lookup returns CDR1 LNHDA and CDR2 SQIVND (reference sequence). This CDR3 spans 13 amino acids. V gave up 5 bases and J gave up 2 bases, with 9 bases separating them.

V gene TRBV11-1 combines with J gene TRBJ2-3; TRBD2 aligns across 15 bases. The CDR3 spans 16 residues. V was clipped by 3 bases and J by 4 bases; unmatched bases: 2. The germline V gene encodes CDR1 SGHAT and CDR2 FQDESV (reference sequence). CDR3 in amino acids: CASSFGLAGGPDTQYF. The CDR3 DNA reads TGTGCCAGCAGCTTCGGACTAGCGGGGGGGCCAGATACGCAGTATTTT.

The chain uses TRBV12-5 and TRBJ1-1, with a tentative D call TRBD1 (5 bases). This CDR3 has 15 amino acids. Per the germline V gene, CDR1 is LGHNT and CDR2 is FRNRAP. Trimming shortened V by 0 bases and J by 5 bases, and 13 bases separated the two germline ends. The CDR3: CASGLVIGVLTEAFF. The CDR3 DNA is TGTGCTAGTGGTTTGGTTATAGGGGTTTTGACTGAAGCTTTCTTT.

The J gene is TRBJ1-5, the V gene TRBV7-9, with a possible D match to TRBD1 (5 bases). Germline V gene lookup returns CDR1 SEHNR and CDR2 FQNEAQ (reference sequence). Trimming cost V 5 bases and J 5 bases, with 16 bases left between them. This CDR3 has 15 amino acids. For the CDR3, the DNA is TGTGCCAGCAGCCCCGGGGCTCAGGCTGATCAGCCCCAGCATTTT. Its translation is CASSPGAQADQPQHF.

The sample holds one count of this clone. This chain uses TRBV4-1 with TRBJ2-7; 7 nucleotides agree with TRBD1. The germline gives CDR1 MGHRA, CDR2 YSYEKL. The CDR3 length is 15 residues. V shed 3 bases and J 3 bases; nucleotides not matched to a gene: 8. CDR3 in amino acids: CASSQVPGQIYEQYF. DNA for the CDR3: TGCGCCAGCAGCCAGGTACCGGGACAGATCTACGAGCAGTACTTC.

V usage is TRBV6-5 and J usage is TRBJ2-7; possibly TRBD2 for D (6 bases). Germline CDR1 reads MNHEY; CDR2 reads SVGAGI. Trimming took 9 bases from V and 1 from J, leaving 13 bases between them. CDR3 length: 13 residues. DNA of the CDR3: TGTGCCAGTGCCCGGGACTCTTCCTACGAGCAGTACTTC. Its translation: CASARDSSYEQYF.

The rearrangement joins TRBV7-2 to TRBJ1-2; D is unresolved. Germline V gives CDR1 SGHTA, CDR2 FQGNSA. Trimming took off 0 bases at V and 5 bases at J, with 10 bases between the two ends. The CDR3 runs 14 residues. In nucleotides, the CDR3 is TGTGCCAGCAGCTTAGCGTCGGCAGCTTATGGCTACACCTTC. This sequence encodes CASSLASAAYGYTF.

The chain couples TRBV10-3 to TRBJ2-1; 10 nucleotides line up with TRBD2. V trimming: 11 bases; J trimming: 3 bases; junction bases outside the gene matches: 10. The CDR3 contains 15 residues. Looked up from germline, CDR1 is ENHRY and CDR2 is SYGVKD. The CDR3, as DNA: TGTGCCCCCAGGGGGACTAGCGCAATCTACAATGAGCAGTTCTTC. Its translation is CAPRGTSAIYNEQFF.

Turning to this clone: Other nucleotide sequences in the sample specify the same CDR3. V gene TRBV5-1 combines with J gene TRBJ2-3; 12 bases line up with TRBD1. From germline, CDR1 is SGHRS and CDR2 YFSETQ. With V trimmed by 4 bases and J by 2 bases, 2 bases remained unmatched. The CDR3 loop spans 15 amino acids. The chain's CDR3 is CASSGGQGATDTQYF. CDR3 coding DNA: TGCGCCAGCAGCGGGGGACAGGGGGCCACAGATACGCAGTATTTT.

The V call is TRBV5-1, the J call TRBJ1-4; TRBD1 agrees at 7 bases. After removal of 5 bases from V and 5 bases from J, the junction contained 12 bases not matched to a gene. Germline V lookup: CDR1 SGHRS, CDR2 YFSETQ. The CDR3 is 16 residues long. DNA for the CDR3: TGCGCCAGCAGACCGAGCCGACAGGGCTTCAATGAAAAACTGTTTTTT. This encodes CASRPSRQGFNEKLFF.